One and the same sample provided the 15 T cell receptor beta chains below, sequenced in a study of blood T cell repertoires in COVID-19. Generated by immunoSEQ multiplex PCR, the TCRdb table keeps only in-frame clones and is missing some. The sample contains 250,000 or so clones, over 70% of which appear only once. What was sequenced was PBMCs or T cells enriched from blood (not recorded which). All receptors derive from a woman aged 25-40 years who had been exposed to COVID-19.

The rearrangement uses TRBV30 and TRBJ2-1; 15 bases fit TRBD2. The CDR3 consists of 16 residues. Germline V gives CDR1 GTSNPN, CDR2 SVGIG (reference sequence). The junction had 9 bases not matched to a gene; V was cut back by 4 bases and J by 8 bases. The CDR3 DNA sequence: TGTGCCTGGACCGAGGGACTAGCGGGAGGTACAGATGAGCAGTTCTTC. Residues: CAWTEGLAGGTDEQFF.

This rearrangement joins TRBV2 to TRBJ2-5; TRBD1 matches 7 bases. In germline, CDR1 is SNHLY, CDR2 FYNNEI. With 3 bases clipped from V and 1 base from J, the junction kept 5 bases outside the gene matches. The CDR3 consists of 15 residues. This CDR3 reads CASSDIGQVQETQYF. DNA for the CDR3: TGTGCCAGCAGTGACATCGGACAGGTCCAAGAGACCCAGTACTTC.

The V gene is TRBV5-1, the J gene TRBJ2-5, with a tentative D call TRBD1 (6 bases). Germline CDR1 SGHRS, CDR2 YFSETQ. This CDR3 region has 16 residues. The germline V and J ends were trimmed by 2 bases and 1 base, with 15 bases remaining between them. The CDR3 sequence is CASSFSSGTPQETQYF. CDR3 nucleotides: TGCGCCAGCAGCTTTTCTTCCGGGACACCCCAAGAGACCCAGTACTTC.

The chain employs TRBV7-2 and TRBJ1-1, with no clear D. This CDR3 is built from 14 residues. Germline V gene lookup returns CDR1 SGHTA and CDR2 FQGNSA. Trimming removed 5 bases at V and 0 bases at J, with 10 bases between. CDR3: CASSTSILNTEAFF. The CDR3 DNA reads TGTGCCAGCAGCACAAGTATCCTGAACACTGAAGCTTTCTTT. The variable domain in full, completed from reference TRBV7-2 and TRBJ1-1, reads GAGVSQSPSNKVTEKGKDVELRCDPISGHTALYWYRQSLGQGLEFLIYFQGNSAPDKSGLPSDRFSAERTGGSVSTLTIQRTQQEDSAVYLCASSTSILNTEAFFGQGTRLTVV.

The rearrangement links TRBV11-2 to TRBJ2-5; 11 nucleotides match TRBD2. Per the germline V gene, CDR1 is SGHAT and CDR2 is FQNNGV. The CDR3 is 14 residues long. V trimming: 2 bases; J trimming: 5 bases; junction bases outside the gene matches: 1. This CDR3 is CASSLTSGSETQYF. In DNA form, the CDR3 reads TGTGCCAGCAGCTTAACTAGCGGGAGTGAGACCCAGTACTTC.

The chain has TRBV11-2 and TRBJ2-3; 10 bases are a match to TRBD1. Per the germline V gene, CDR1 is SGHAT and CDR2 is FQNNGV. V lost 4 bases, J lost 5 bases, and 6 bases stayed unmatched. The length of the CDR3 is 15 residues. This CDR3 reads CASSSPDRGRDTQYF. In DNA, the CDR3 is TGTGCCAGCAGCTCGCCGGACAGGGGGAGAGATACGCAGTATTTT.

This chain uses TRBV7-8 with TRBJ1-6; D is perhaps TRBD1 (5 bases). Trimming shortened V by 3 bases and J by 10 bases, and 10 bases separated the two germline ends. Looked up from germline, CDR1 is SGHVS and CDR2 is FQNEAQ. The CDR3 has 13 residues. CDR3 sequence reads: CASSLTEDSPLHF. CDR3 DNA sequence: TGTGCCAGCAGCTTGACAGAAGACTCACCCCTCCACTTT.

Details on this clone: The junction shows a germline mismatch at one end, possibly a read error. The J gene is TRBJ2-2, the V gene TRBV15; maybe TRBD2 (6 bases). The CDR3 runs 14 residues. Germline V gene lookup returns CDR1 LNHNV and CDR2 YYDKDF (reference sequence). The CDR3 spells CATSSGTYPGELFF. The CDR3 nucleotides read TGTGCCACCAGCTCCGGGACTTACCCCGGAGAGCTGTTTTTT.

V usage is TRBV12-5 and J usage is TRBJ1-1; 11 bases match TRBD1. V shed 6 bases and J 5 bases; nucleotides not matched to a gene: 2. The CDR3 runs to 13 residues. CDR1 and CDR2 from the germline V gene are LGHNT and FRNRAP. For the CDR3, the DNA is TGTGCTAGTGGGTGGGACAGGGGGACTGAAGCTTTCTTT. This sequence encodes CASGWDRGTEAFF.

V and J are TRBV28 and TRBJ1-5; D is ambiguous. Germline values: CDR1 MDHEN, CDR2 SYDVKM. The CDR3 consists of 14 residues. V was cut by 2 bases and J by 4 bases, with 9 bases left in between. The chain's CDR3 is CASSLRQANQPQHF. For the CDR3, the DNA is TGTGCCAGCAGTTTACGGCAGGCTAATCAGCCCCAGCATTTT.

The rearrangement uses TRBV4-1 and TRBJ2-7, with a weak D call TRBD1 (6 bases). The germline V gene encodes CDR1 MGHRA and CDR2 YSYEKL. The V end lost 0 bases, the J end lost 0 bases, and 21 bases lay between the germline ends. The CDR3 is made up of 19 amino acids. The CDR3 DNA is TGCGCCAGCAGCCAAGATAGGGGGTCGGGACAAAGCCTCTCCTACGAGCAGTACTTC. This translates into CASSQDRGSGQSLSYEQYF.

The chain is built from TRBV5-4 and TRBJ2-7; 7 nucleotides align to TRBD1. The CDR3 is 14 residues long. The junction had 9 bases not matched to a gene; V was cut back by 3 bases and J by 6 bases. Germline V gene data show CDR1 as SGHNT and CDR2 as YYREEE (reference sequence). CDR3 in DNA: TGTGCCAGCAGCTGGTGGGGACAGATGGGCGAGCAGTACTTC. Residues: CASSWWGQMGEQYF.

This clone has more than one count but fewer than ten. CDR3 coding DNA: TGTGCCAGCTCTCTACCGGGACAGGAGAACACTGAAGCTTTCTTT. It codes for CASSLPGQENTEAFF. The chain uses TRBV18 and TRBJ1-1, with 8 bases matching TRBD1. This CDR3 region has 15 residues. CDR1 is KGHSH and CDR2 is LQKENI in the germline V gene. J was trimmed by 1 base and V by 6 bases; bases with no gene match: 7. Complete variable domain (other parts from reference TRBV18 and TRBJ1-1): NAGVMQNPRHLVRRRGQEARLRCSPMKGHSHVYWYRQLPEEGLKFMVYLQKENIIDESGMPKERFSAEFPKEGPSILRIQQVVRGDSAAYFCASSLPGQENTEAFFGQGTRLTVV.

V is TRBV27 and J is TRBJ2-1, with TRBD1 matching 8 bases. The CDR3 totals 15 residues. CDR1 MNHEY and CDR2 SMNVEV come from the germline V gene (reference sequence). V dropped 5 bases and J dropped 4; count of bases not matched to a gene: 7. The CDR3 loop reads CASSPRRGPYNEQFF. CDR3 sequence (DNA): TGTGCCAGCAGTCCCCGCAGGGGGCCTTACAATGAGCAGTTCTTC.

The chain employs TRBV5-4 and TRBJ2-5; D not certain. V shed 0 bases and J shed 3 bases, with 6 bases lying between them. Germline V gene data show CDR1 as SGHNT and CDR2 as YYREEE (reference sequence). This CDR3 has 13 amino acids. The CDR3 coding sequence is TGTGCCAGCAGCTTGGCCCTAAAAGAGACCCAGTACTTC. Protein: CASSLALKETQYF. The full variable domain, with the rest looked up from reference TRBV5-4 and TRBJ2-5, is ETGVTQSPTHLIKTRGQQVTLRCSSQSGHNTVSWYQQALGQGPQFIFQYYREEENGRGNFPPRFSGLQFPNYSSELNVNALELDDSALYLCASSLALKETQYFGPGTRLLVL.